Reported below is one T cell receptor beta chain. Antigen specificity is unknown. The entry originates in a study of OX40 agonist ivuxolimab in advanced cancers. Excluded were patients having autoimmune disease history or systemic immunosuppression. With baseline, cycle 4 day 1, and cycle 7 day 1 as timepoints, blood was sampled. Here immunoSEQ multiplex PCR was the method, and the copy in TCRdb shows in-frame clones only, minus some. Of 45,000 to 65,000 clones listed, 85% to 90% are singletons. Notes on the study in general: In the expanded peripheral T cells, antigen specificity was never determined. In the 0.1 to 3.0 mg/kg range, CD4+ and CD8+ blood T cells had expanded clonally by week 6.

CDR3 size: 14 residues. Trimming took 6 bases from V and 3 from J, leaving 14 bases between them. Per germline, CDR1 MNHEY and CDR2 SVGAGI. The sequence derives from an adult with an advanced solid tumor such as melanoma, head and neck, liver or kidney cancer. The sample was CD4+ or CD8+ T cells sorted from blood, taken in a trial of the OX40 agonist ivuxolimab. V and J are TRBV6-5 and TRBJ1-2; D call uncertain. CDR3: CASSQRQEHYGYTF. The CDR3 DNA follows: TGTGCCAGCAGCCAAAGGCAGGAACACTATGGCTACACCTTC.